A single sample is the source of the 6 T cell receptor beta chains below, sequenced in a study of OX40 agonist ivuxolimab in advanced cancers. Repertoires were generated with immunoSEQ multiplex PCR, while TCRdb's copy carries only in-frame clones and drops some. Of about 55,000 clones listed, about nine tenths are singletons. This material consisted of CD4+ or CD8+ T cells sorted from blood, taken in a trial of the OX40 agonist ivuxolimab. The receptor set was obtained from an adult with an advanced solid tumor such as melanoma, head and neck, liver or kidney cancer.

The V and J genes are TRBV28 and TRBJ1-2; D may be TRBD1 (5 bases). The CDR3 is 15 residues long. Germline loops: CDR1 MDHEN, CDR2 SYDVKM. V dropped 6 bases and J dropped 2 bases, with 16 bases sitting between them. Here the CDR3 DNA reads TGTGCCAGCAGGTCGACCCGGGGGATGAACTATGGCTACACCTTC. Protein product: CASRSTRGMNYGYTF.

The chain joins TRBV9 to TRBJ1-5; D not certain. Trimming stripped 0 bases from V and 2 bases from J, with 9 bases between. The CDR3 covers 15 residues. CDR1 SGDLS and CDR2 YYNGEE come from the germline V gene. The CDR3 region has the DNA TGTGCCAGCAGCGTAGGCCCCGATCGCAATCAGCCCCAGCATTTT. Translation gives CASSVGPDRNQPQHF.

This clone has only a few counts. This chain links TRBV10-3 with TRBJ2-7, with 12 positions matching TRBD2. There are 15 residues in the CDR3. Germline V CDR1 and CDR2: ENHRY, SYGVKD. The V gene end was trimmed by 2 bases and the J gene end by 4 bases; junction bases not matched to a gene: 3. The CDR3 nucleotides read TGTGCCATCAGTGAGGAAGGACTAGCGGGATACGAGCAGTACTTC. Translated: CAISEEGLAGYEQYF.

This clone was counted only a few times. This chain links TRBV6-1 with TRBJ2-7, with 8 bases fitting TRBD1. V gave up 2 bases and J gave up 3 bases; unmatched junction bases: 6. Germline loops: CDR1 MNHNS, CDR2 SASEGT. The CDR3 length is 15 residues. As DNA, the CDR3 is TGTGCCAGCAGTGAACAGGACAGGGCCTTCTACGAGCAGTACTTC. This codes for CASSEQDRAFYEQYF.

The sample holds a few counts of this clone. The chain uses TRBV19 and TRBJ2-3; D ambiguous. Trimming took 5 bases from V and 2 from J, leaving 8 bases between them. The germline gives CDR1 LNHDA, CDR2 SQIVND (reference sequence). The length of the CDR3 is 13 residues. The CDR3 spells CASSYTITDTQYF. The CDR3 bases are TGTGCCAGTAGTTACACGATCACAGATACGCAGTATTTT.

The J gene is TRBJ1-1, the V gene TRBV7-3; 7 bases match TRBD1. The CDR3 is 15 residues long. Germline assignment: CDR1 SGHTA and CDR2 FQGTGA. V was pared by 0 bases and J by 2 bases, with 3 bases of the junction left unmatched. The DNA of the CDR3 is TGTGCCAGCAGCTTAACGGGACAGATAAACACTGAAGCTTTCTTT. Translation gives CASSLTGQINTEAFF.